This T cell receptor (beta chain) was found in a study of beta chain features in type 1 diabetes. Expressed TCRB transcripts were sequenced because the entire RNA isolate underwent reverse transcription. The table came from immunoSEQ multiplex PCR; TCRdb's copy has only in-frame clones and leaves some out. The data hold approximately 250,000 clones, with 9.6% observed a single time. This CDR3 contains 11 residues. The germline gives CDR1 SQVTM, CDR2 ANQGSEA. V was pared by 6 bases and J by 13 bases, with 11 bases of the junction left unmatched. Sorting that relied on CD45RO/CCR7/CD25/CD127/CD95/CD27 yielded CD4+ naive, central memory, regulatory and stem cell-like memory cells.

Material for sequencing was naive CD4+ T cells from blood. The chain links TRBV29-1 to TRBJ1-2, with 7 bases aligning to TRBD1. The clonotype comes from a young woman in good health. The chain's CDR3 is CSVGQALSPTF. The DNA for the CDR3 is TGCAGCGTCGGACAGGCCTTAAGTCCCACCTTC.